This T cell receptor (beta chain) was sequenced in a study of shared clonotypes between healthy human individuals. This was a deep-level run. Using immunoSEQ multiplex PCR, the repertoire was profiled, and TCRdb retains in-frame clones only, with some absent. The table shows 470,000 or so clones, with 81% occurring only once. The junction had 5 bases not matched to a gene; V was cut back by 3 bases and J by 3 bases. CDR3 length: 15 amino acids. The material sequenced was PBMCs. The receptor comes from a woman in her forties in good health. Some clones in this sample may be carry-over from other donors' samples. The chain carries TRBV23-1 and TRBJ2-5; 9 nucleotides align to TRBD1. TRBV23-1 is treated as an ORF (open reading frame) with a function not yet certain. The CDR3 bases are TGCGCCAGCAGTCATTGGGACAGGGTAAAAGAGACCCAGTACTTC. As protein: CASSHWDRVKETQYF.